Described below is a single T cell receptor (beta chain) sequence and its context. This clonotype has a count of ten or more. Its antigen remains undetermined. No base quality information exists; no much larger clone differs at one position. A constant-region primer and ProtoScript II reverse transcriptase were used to reverse-transcribe TCRbeta-specific cDNA from roughly 0.55 ug total RNA. Construction of the TCRbeta libraries relied on three nested rounds of multiplex PCR, following a slightly modified ARM-PCR procedure. Each of the first two PCR rounds ran for approximately 10 cycles and used multiplex TRBV1-TRBV30 forward primers together with a Cbeta reverse primer. Sample barcodes and Illumina adapters were added in a final 25-cycle PCR with Deep VentR polymerase. Amplicons of 200-500 bp were gel-purified with a QIAquick gel extraction kit before sequencing. An Illumina HiSeq 2500 was used to sequence the TCRbeta amplicons, generating 250-bp paired-end reads. The original methods were these. Reads were quality-trimmed with Trimmomatic v0.33, and paired reads were merged with FLASH v1.2.11 to recover full CDR3 sequences. MiGEC v1.2.1b assigned V, D and J germline segments to the rearranged TCRbeta sequences. Clonotype statistics and Shannon-Wiener diversity indices were computed with VDJtools v1.0.0. Except for diversity analysis, only each sample's 250 most abundant clonotypes were used in subsequent analyses to reduce sampling bias. TCRdb itself trimmed the public reads at Q25 with fastp, ran MiXCR and retained productive beta chains. Here each entry gathers all rows of one CDR3 protein and keeps the most common genes and DNA. None of the V and J calls come from the authors' own analysis; TCRdb made them. Here the sample has about 66,000 distinct CDR3 sequences; over 60% occur a single time. Roughly 40% of the sample rests with the top ten.

The data were taken from a study of tumor-infiltrating lymphocytes in primary liver carcinoma (TCRdb year 2017). In terms of the full investigation: Of the five patients, three men and two women aged 30 to 69 years, four had hepatocellular carcinoma and one had combined HCC and intrahepatic cholangiocarcinoma. High reproducibility was observed for the technical replicate repertoires, with mean shared-clone rates around 0.9 and correlation coefficients above 0.95. To link TCRbeta repertoire diversity to the local molecular phenotype, the 20 to 30 tumor region samples were profiled with Agilent mRNA microarrays. A total of roughly 35 specimens from 5 patients underwent TCRbeta repertoire sequencing, comprising about 25 tumor regions, 5 adjacent noncancerous liver tissues and 5 peripheral blood samples. TCRbeta repertoire sequencing, expression microarrays and whole-exome sequencing were combined in the study across five regions of each liver tumor, with adjacent normal tissue and blood also included. Roughly 3.5 to 8 million productive TCRbeta reads were obtained per sample, and no significant difference in read depth was found between tissue types. The tumors of the five patients were staged as T1-T3 N0M0, with maximum diameters ranging from roughly 4 to 10 cm.

Total RNA and DNA were co-extracted without cell sorting from 20-30 mg of bulk tissue using the AllPrep DNA/RNA mini kit. Roughly five patients with histopathologically diagnosed primary liver carcinoma underwent surgical resection in China between November 2015 and 2016. Patients had chronic HBV infection and were treatment-naive at sampling. Each tumor was sampled at five spatially separated regions: the superior, inferior, left-lateral and right-lateral poles and the tumor centre. Histology showed that every tumor sample contained more than 85% viable tumor cells. Pieces of fresh tumor and adjacent tissue were cut in half, with one half kept in RNAlater at -80 degrees C and the other half sent for histology. Paper-wide results and their limitations: Only the TCR beta chain was sequenced, so true repertoire diversity is likely underestimated because unpaired alpha chains were not captured. Because the samples were bulk and unsorted, CD4+ and CD8+ T cell repertoires could not be compared. Repertoire overlap was found to be higher between tumor regions (mean approximately 36%) than between tumor-adjacent (about 17%) or tumor-blood (around 15%) pairs, consistent with antigen-driven expansion. Compared with blood, tumors had a significantly larger share of the repertoire taken up by the top 250 clones (p = 0.039). Only roughly 8-25% of top clones appeared in all five regions of a tumor, which suggests that tumor-infiltrating T cells are spatially heterogeneous. The study included only a few patients, and the authors note findings should be validated in a larger study.

From V the trimming removes 1 base and from J it removes 1 base, while the gene matches leave 5 bases of the junction unaccounted for. From its cysteine to its phenylalanine, the CDR3 spans 16 amino acids. The sequence is cut down to CDR3 DNA, 48 bases in frame from base 1. The germline V gene yields SGHVS for CDR1 and FQNEAQ for CDR2. Source material: liver tumor tissue from sampling region 4. In light of the paper, this sample's cell subset or site label describes: tumor region T4, right-lateral pole. Here the chain combines TRBV7-8 and TRBJ2-5, and 8 junction bases match TRBD2. The TCR comes from a man in his forties with primary liver carcinoma and hepatitis B virus infection. The CDR3 region has the sequence CASSLVRAGGQETQYF. The nucleotides read TGTGCCAGCAGCTTAGTTAGGGCGGGAGGCCAAGAGACCCAGTACTTC.